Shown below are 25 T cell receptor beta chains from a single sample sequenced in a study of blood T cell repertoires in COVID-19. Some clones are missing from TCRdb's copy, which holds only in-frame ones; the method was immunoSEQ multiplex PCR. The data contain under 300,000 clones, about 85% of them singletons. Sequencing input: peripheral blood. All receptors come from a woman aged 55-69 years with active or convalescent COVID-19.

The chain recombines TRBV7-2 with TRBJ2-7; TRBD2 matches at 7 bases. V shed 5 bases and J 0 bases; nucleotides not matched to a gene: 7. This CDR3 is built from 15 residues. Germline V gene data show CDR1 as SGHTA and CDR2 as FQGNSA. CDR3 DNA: TGTGCCAGCAGCCTCCGGAGCGGGAACTCCTACGAGCAGTACTTC. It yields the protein CASSLRSGNSYEQYF.

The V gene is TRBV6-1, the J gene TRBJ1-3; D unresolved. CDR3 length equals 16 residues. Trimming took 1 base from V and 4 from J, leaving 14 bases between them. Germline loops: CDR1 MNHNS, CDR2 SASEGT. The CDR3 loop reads CASSEGSVKGGNTIYF. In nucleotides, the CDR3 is TGTGCCAGCAGTGAAGGGAGTGTCAAAGGAGGAAACACCATATATTTT.

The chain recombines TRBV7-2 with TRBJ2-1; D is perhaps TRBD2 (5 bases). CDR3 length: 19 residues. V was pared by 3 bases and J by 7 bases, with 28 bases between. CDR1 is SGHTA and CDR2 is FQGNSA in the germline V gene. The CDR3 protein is CASSFRPSTVGEFRNEQFF. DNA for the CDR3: TGTGCCAGCAGCTTTCGCCCATCTACAGTCGGGGAATTTAGGAATGAGCAGTTCTTC.

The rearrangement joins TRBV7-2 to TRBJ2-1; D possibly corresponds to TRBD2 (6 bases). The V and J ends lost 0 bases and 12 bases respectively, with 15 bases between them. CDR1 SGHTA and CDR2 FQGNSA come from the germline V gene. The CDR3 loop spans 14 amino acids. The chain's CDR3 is CASSLAPGGIGQFF. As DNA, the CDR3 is TGTGCCAGCAGCTTAGCGCCCGGGGGTATAGGGCAGTTCTTC.

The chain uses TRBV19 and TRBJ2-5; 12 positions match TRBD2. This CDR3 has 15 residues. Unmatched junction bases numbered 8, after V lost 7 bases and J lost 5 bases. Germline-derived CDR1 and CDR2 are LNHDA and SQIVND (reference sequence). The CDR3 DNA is TGTGCCAGTACAGCAAGGACTAGCGGGATCGAGACCCAGTACTTC. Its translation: CASTARTSGIETQYF. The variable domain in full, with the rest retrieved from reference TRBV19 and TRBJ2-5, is DGGITQSPKYLFRKEGQNVTLSCEQNLNHDAMYWYRQDPGQGLRLIYYSQIVNDFQKGDIAEGYSVSREKKESFPLTVTSAQKNPTAFYLCASTARTSGIETQYFGPGTRLLVL.

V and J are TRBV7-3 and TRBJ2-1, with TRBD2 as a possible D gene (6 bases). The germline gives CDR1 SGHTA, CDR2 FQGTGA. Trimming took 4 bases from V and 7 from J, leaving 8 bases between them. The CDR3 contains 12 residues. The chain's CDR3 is CASSSRGNEQFF. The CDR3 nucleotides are TGTGCCAGCAGCTCCCGGGGGAATGAGCAGTTCTTC.

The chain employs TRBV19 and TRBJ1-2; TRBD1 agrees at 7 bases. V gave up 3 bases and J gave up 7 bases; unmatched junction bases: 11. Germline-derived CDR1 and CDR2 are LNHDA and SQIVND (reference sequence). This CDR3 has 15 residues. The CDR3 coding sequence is TGTGCCAGTAGTATGGGGCAGAACAGGGGACGTGGCTACACCTTC. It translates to CASSMGQNRGRGYTF. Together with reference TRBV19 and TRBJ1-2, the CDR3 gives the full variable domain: DGGITQSPKYLFRKEGQNVTLSCEQNLNHDAMYWYRQDPGQGLRLIYYSQIVNDFQKGDIAEGYSVSREKKESFPLTVTSAQKNPTAFYLCASSMGQNRGRGYTFGSGTRLTVV.

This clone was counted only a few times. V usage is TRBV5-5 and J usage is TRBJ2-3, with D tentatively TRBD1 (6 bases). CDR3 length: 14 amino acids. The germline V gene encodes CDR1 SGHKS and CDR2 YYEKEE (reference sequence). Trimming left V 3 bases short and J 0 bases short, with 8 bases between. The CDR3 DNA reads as TGTGCCAGCAGCTGGACAGATAGCACAGATACGCAGTATTTT. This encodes CASSWTDSTDTQYF.

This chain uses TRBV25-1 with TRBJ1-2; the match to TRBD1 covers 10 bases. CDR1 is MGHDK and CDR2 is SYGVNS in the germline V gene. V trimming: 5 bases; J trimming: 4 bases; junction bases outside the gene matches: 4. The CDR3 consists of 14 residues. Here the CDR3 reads CASSPGQGVYGYTF. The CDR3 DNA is TGTGCCAGCAGTCCCGGACAGGGGGTCTATGGCTACACCTTC.

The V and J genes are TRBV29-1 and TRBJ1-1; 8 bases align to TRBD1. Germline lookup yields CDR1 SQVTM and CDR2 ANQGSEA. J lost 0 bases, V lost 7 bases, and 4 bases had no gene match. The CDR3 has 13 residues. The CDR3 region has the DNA TGCAGCGCCCAGGACAGGGTGAACACTGAAGCTTTCTTT. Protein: CSAQDRVNTEAFF.

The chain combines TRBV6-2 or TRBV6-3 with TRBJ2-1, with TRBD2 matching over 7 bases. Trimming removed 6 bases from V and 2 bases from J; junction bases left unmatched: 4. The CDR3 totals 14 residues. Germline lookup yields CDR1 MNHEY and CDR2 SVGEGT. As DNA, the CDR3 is TGTGCCAGCAGCCCAAGCGGGACCTACAATGAGCAGTTCTTC. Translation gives CASSPSGTYNEQFF.

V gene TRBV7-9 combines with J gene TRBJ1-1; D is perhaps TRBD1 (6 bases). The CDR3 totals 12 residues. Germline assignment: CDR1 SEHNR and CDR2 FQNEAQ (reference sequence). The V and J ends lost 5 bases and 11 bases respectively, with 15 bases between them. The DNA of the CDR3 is TGTGCCAGCAGCCTCGACAGGATAATGGCTTTCTTT. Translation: CASSLDRIMAFF.

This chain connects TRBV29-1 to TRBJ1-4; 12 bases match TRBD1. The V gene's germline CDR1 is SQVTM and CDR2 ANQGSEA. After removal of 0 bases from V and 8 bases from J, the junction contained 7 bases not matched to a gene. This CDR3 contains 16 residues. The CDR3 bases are TGCAGCGTTGAAGATACGGGGACAGGGGGCGCAGAAAAACTGTTTTTT. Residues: CSVEDTGTGGAEKLFF.

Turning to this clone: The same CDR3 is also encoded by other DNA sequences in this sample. The CDR3 loop reads CASSLAGSTDTQYF. In DNA, the CDR3 is TGTGCCAGCAGCTTAGCGGGGTCCACAGATACGCAGTATTTT. The V call is TRBV5-4, the J call TRBJ2-3, with TRBD2 identical over 7 bases. The CDR3 contains 14 residues. From germline, CDR1 is SGHNT and CDR2 YYREEE (reference sequence). Trimming cost V 2 bases and J 2 bases; bases outside gene matches: 2.

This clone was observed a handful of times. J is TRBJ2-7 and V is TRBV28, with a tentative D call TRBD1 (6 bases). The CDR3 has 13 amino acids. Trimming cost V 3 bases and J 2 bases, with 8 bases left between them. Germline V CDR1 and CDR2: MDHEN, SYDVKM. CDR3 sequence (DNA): TGTGCCAGCAGTTTGGGGGCCCCCTACGAGCAGTACGTC. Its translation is CASSLGAPYEQYV.

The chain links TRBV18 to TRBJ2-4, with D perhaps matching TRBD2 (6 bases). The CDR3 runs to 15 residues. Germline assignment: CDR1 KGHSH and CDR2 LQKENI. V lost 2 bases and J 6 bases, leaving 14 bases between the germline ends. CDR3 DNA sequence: TGTGCCAGCTCACCAACTAGCAGAACCTTAAACATTCAGTACTTC. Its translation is CASSPTSRTLNIQYF. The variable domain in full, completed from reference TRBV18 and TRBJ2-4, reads NAGVMQNPRHLVRRRGQEARLRCSPMKGHSHVYWYRQLPEEGLKFMVYLQKENIIDESGMPKERFSAEFPKEGPSILRIQQVVRGDSAAYFCASSPTSRTLNIQYFGAGTRLSVL.

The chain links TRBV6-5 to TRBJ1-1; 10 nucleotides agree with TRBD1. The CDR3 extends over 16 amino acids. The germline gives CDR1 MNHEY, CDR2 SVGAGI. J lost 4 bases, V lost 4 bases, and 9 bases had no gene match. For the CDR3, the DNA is TGTGCCAGCAGTTCCCCCCGGACAGGGGGAAGCACTGAAGCTTTCTTT. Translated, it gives CASSSPRTGGSTEAFF.

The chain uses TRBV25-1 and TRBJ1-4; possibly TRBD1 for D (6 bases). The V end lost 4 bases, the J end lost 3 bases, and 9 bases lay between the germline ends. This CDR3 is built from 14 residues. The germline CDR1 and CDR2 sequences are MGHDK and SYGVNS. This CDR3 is CASSVQGSNEKLFF. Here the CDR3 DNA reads TGTGCCAGCAGTGTACAGGGATCTAATGAAAAACTGTTTTTT.

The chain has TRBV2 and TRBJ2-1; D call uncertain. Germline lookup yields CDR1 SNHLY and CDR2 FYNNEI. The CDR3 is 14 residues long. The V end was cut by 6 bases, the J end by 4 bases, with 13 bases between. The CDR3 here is CASRATTPYNEQFF. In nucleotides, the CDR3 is TGTGCCAGCAGGGCCACGACTCCATACAATGAGCAGTTCTTC. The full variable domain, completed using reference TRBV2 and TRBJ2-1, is EPEVTQTPSHQVTQMGQEVILRCVPISNHLYFYWYRQILGQKVEFLVSFYNNEISEKSEIFDDQFSVERPDGSNFTLKIRSTKLEDSAMYFCASRATTPYNEQFFGPGTRLTVL.

Written as DNA, the CDR3 is TGCGCCAGCAGCTTGACAGGGGCTAACTATGGCTACACCTTC. It encodes CASSLTGANYGYTF. The genes are TRBV5-1 and TRBJ1-2; TRBD1 aligns across 7 bases. Germline CDR1 is SGHRS and CDR2 is YFSETQ. V shed 1 base, J shed 0 bases, and the junction held 0 bases outside the gene matches. This CDR3 is 14 amino acids long. The variable domain in full, with the rest retrieved from reference TRBV5-1 and TRBJ1-2, is KAGVTQTPRYLIKTRGQQVTLSCSPISGHRSVSWYQQTPGQGLQFLFEYFSETQRNKGNFPGRFSGRQFSNSRSEMNVSTLELGDSALYLCASSLTGANYGYTFGSGTRLTVV.

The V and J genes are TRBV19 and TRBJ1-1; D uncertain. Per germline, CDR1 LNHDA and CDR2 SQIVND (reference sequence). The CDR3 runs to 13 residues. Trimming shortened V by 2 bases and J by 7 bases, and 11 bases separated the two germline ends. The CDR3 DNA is TGTGCCAGTAGTATACCCGGAGGCATTGAAGCTTTCTTT. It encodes CASSIPGGIEAFF. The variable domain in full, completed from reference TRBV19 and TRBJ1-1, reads DGGITQSPKYLFRKEGQNVTLSCEQNLNHDAMYWYRQDPGQGLRLIYYSQIVNDFQKGDIAEGYSVSREKKESFPLTVTSAQKNPTAFYLCASSIPGGIEAFFGQGTRLTVV.

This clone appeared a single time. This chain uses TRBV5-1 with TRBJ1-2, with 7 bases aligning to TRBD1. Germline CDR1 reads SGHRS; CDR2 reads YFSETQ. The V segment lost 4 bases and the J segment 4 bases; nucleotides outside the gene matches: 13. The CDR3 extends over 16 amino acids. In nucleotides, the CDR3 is TGCGCCAGCAGCCGTAATGGACAGGACCAACTCTATGGCTACACCTTC. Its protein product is CASSRNGQDQLYGYTF.

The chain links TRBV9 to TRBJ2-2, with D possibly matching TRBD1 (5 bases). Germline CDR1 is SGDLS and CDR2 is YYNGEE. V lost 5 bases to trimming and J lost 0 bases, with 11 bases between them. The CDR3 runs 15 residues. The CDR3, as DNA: TGTGCCAGCAGACGGACACCTACGAACACCGGGGAGCTGTTTTTT. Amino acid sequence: CASRRTPTNTGELFF.

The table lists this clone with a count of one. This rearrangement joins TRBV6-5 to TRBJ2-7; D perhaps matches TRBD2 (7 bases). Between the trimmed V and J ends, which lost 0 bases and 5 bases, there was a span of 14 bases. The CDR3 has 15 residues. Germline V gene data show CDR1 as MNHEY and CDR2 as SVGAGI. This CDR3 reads CASSYSGGVINEQYF. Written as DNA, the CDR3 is TGTGCCAGCAGTTACTCAGGGGGGGTCATTAACGAGCAGTACTTC.

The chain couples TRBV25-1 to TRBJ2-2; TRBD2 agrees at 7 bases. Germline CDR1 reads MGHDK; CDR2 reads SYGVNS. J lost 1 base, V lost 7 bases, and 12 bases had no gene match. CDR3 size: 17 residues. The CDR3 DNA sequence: TGTGCCAGCACCTCGAATCTACTAGCGAGGAACACCGGGGAGCTGTTTTTT. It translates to CASTSNLLARNTGELFF.